This T cell receptor (beta chain) was captured in a study of T cell responses to AZD1222 COVID-19 vaccine. Some clones are missing from TCRdb's copy, which holds only in-frame ones; the method was immunoSEQ multiplex PCR. Of 90,000 to 120,000 clones in the sample, around nine tenths were seen once. The CDR3 consists of 14 residues. J was trimmed by 4 bases and V by 7 bases; bases with no gene match: 12. Germline CDR1 reads SQVTM; CDR2 reads ANQGSEA. The sequence was collected from an adult who received the MenACWY meningococcal vaccine as a control. Here the sequenced sample was peripheral blood, taken 28 days after the second dose of the MenACWY control vaccine. The chain uses TRBV29-1 and TRBJ1-1; 7 nucleotides agree with TRBD1. The CDR3 sequence is CSARPEGAPTEAFF. The CDR3 coding sequence is TGCAGCGCCCGCCCGGAGGGGGCGCCCACTGAAGCTTTCTTT.